The entry that follows covers one T cell receptor (beta chain) sequence. Exposed participants came across a COVID-19 case within 2 weeks before study entry. The CDR3 covers 14 residues. Germline V gene data show CDR1 as SQVTM and CDR2 as ANQGSEA. The V gene end was trimmed by 6 bases and the J gene end by 0 bases; junction bases not matched to a gene: 8. These data are taken from a study of blood T cell repertoires in COVID-19. Study-level information: Sample material is recorded as cDNA or gDNA derived from T cells, B-cell-depleted T cells, or PBMCs.

Here immunoSEQ multiplex PCR was the method, and the copy in TCRdb shows in-frame clones only, minus some. Here the sample spans fewer than 250,000 clones, roughly 89% being singletons. What was sequenced was PBMCs or T cells enriched from blood (not recorded which). This sequence was found in a man younger than 40 who had been exposed to COVID-19. V and J are TRBV29-1 and TRBJ2-7; 7 bases agree with TRBD2. CDR3 DNA sequence: TGCAGCGTGGGGAGGGGAACCAGCTCCTACGAGCAGTACTTC. This gives the protein CSVGRGTSSYEQYF.